This TCR beta chain was sequenced in a study of PD-L1 blockade in urothelial cancer (dated by TCRdb to the late 2010s). At the level of the whole study: All patients started therapy around 2014 and received atezolizumab 1,200 mg intravenously every 3 weeks. About nine tenths of the roughly 30 patients were males with bladder-origin urothelial cancer, and about 65% of the 29 reported a prior smoking history. An ECOG performance status of 0 or 1 was recorded for the patients, and 0 to 3 prior chemotherapy regimens had been received by the patients. Blood samples were analyzed 3 weeks after the start of treatment (second dose) and 6 weeks after the start of treatment. Blood samples gave median yields of 141,255 T cells and 80,000 or so unique TCRs, along with a median clonality of about 0.084. The study was an exploratory multi-omic analysis of somatic, immune and clinical correlates of response to PD-L1 blockade with atezolizumab in urothelial cancer. Pretreatment tumor samples, along with matched peripheral blood collected serially before and after atezolizumab treatment, underwent TCR sequencing. Durable clinical benefit was defined as a progression-free survival longer than 6 months, and TCR features were additionally tested against progression-free survival and overall survival. In the same patients, whole exome sequencing and RNA sequencing of pretreatment tumors were performed in addition to TCR sequencing. Durable clinical benefit was achieved by nine patients but not by the remaining 20. Around 30 patients had pretreatment blood TCR-seq, about 25 had at least one posttreatment blood collection, and about 25 had tumor TCR-seq. Here is what the overall study found, with its caveats: Greater expansion of tumor-associated TCR clones in peripheral blood 3 weeks after the start of treatment was observed in patients with durable benefit (n ≈ 22, p = 0.022). A pretreatment peripheral blood TCR clonality below the median was linked to improved progression-free and overall survival. Because of the small sample size (n ≈ 30) and the many exploratory analyses performed, the results are intended to be regarded as hypothesis-generating.

About this clone: The target of this receptor is not known. It has no much larger one-base neighbor in the sample; base qualities were not kept.

From the germline V gene (reference sequence), CDR1 is SGHNT and CDR2 is YYREEE. From cysteine to phenylalanine, the CDR3 is 17 amino acids long. Just the 51-base CDR3 DNA is kept, in frame starting at base 1. V and J are trimmed by 5 bases and 4 bases, and the gene matches miss 11 bases of the junction. Synthetic TCR analog templates were spiked into each PCR so that absolute template abundance could be estimated from read counts. Using the immunoSEQ assay, TCRbeta CDR3 regions were amplified from genomic DNA with bias-controlled V and J gene primers. Sequencing of rearranged TCRbeta segments was done at approximately 20X coverage. Per the original workflow: Sequencing errors were corrected by clustering, and CDR3s were annotated against IMGT so that V, D and J genes could be assigned. Out-of-frame and stop-codon sequences were excluded, and only productive TCRbeta rearrangements were used in downstream analyses. Clonality was calculated as one minus the Shannon entropy normalized by the log of the number of unique productive sequences. Fisher's exact test with Benjamini-Hochberg correction, at a threshold of adjusted p below 0.01, was used to find clones that differed between time points or between blood and tumor. TCRdb obtained this table from immuneACCESS and retained in-frame rearrangements with V and J assigned. These tables miss some clones; where compared with another copy, unresolved V genes account for less than half of the shortfall, and the remainder is unexplained. V and J calls and clone size are given by that table; D and trimming were obtained from the DNA. The sample table holds approximately 94,000 clones, of which about nine tenths were seen once. The top ten constitute 1.5% to 2.5% of the sample.

What this sample's time point label stands for: pretreatment peripheral blood. A cohort of 25 to 35 patients with locally advanced or metastatic urothelial carcinoma, treated at Memorial Sloan Kettering on a trial protocol, was included. Peripheral blood mononuclear cells were collected pretreatment and during treatment, with between 1 and 8 total time points per patient. The Qiagen DNeasy Blood extraction kit was used to purify genomic DNA from total PBMCs and tumor samples. PBMCs were collected pretreatment and during treatment and were isolated and stored as previously described. This specimen was PBMCs, taken around atezolizumab (anti-PD-L1) treatment. The sequence links TRBV5-4 to TRBJ2-5; 13 nucleotides in the junction match TRBD2. This receptor was identified in a man aged 60 to 69 with urothelial cancer. The CDR3 region reads CASRPGGLAGALETQYF. The DNA sequence is given as TGTGCCAGCAGACCGGGAGGACTAGCGGGAGCTCTAGAGACCCAGTACTTC.